This record covers a single TCR beta chain. Its antigen remains unidentified. No much larger clone exists at a distance of one base, and base qualities are not known. Participants in the prospective study were aged 18 to 89 years, lived in more than 20 United States geographic areas, and enrolled through a virtual design. In the prospective study, cohorts were assigned on the basis of participant-reported clinical history obtained from a screening survey and a study questionnaire. For ImmuneRACE Cohort 3, a participant was defined as recovered based on two consecutive negative NP/OP PCR tests, clearance by a healthcare professional, or resolution of symptoms. In the prospective study, mobile phlebotomists collected whole blood, serum and a nasopharyngeal or oropharyngeal swab from each participant. Participants in the prospective study had the option to provide additional blood draws and questionnaires over a roughly 2-month period. Before DNA extraction, blood samples from the prospective study were shipped at room temperature or frozen.

V and J lose 0 bases and 10 bases, and a span of 16 bases separates them. CDR1 SGHAT and CDR2 FQNNGV are derived from the germline V gene. From its cysteine to its phenylalanine, the CDR3 spans 16 amino acids. The sequence is cut down to CDR3 DNA, 48 bases in frame from base 1. TCRbeta CDR3 regions were amplified from genomic DNA using the immunoSEQ Assay, a bias-controlled multiplex PCR. The authors' analysis ran thus. Within the assay, amplification of reference gene primers was used to estimate how many nucleated cells each sample contained. Sequence reads were collapsed and filtered to measure the absolute abundance of every unique TCRbeta CDR3 rearrangement. For each sample, productive Simpson clonality was calculated by taking the square root of Simpson's diversity index across productive rearrangements. TCRdb limited this immuneACCESS table to in-frame rearrangements with V and J called. A share of clones is missing; checked studies link under half to unresolved V genes, and the rest is unexplained. That table supplies the V and J calls and clone size; D and trimming were determined from the DNA. The sample table holds roughly 240,000 clones, of which roughly 82% were seen once. The ten most abundant clones make up roughly 2% of the sample.

The record originates from a study of blood T cell repertoires in COVID-19 (dated by TCRdb to the early 2020s). As for the study more broadly: Collaborator samples came from the United States, Italy and Spain and covered acute and convalescent phases of COVID-19. The prospective study material was composed of cDNA or gDNA derived from T cells, B-cell-depleted T cells, or PBMCs. Subjects who had been exposed to COVID-19, were actively infected with it, or had recovered from it provided the deeply sampled blood TCRbeta repertoires that made up the dataset. The repertoires were released in a freely available public database intended as a resource for research on the immune response to SARS-CoV-2. The samples were drawn from the first 160 participants of the ongoing ImmuneRACE study and from 1,254 subjects provided by 6 global collaborators. Sample metadata almost always included a de-identified subject ID, COVID-19 status, age in years and sex. Where available, HLA class I and class II types were obtained from metadata supplied by the sample provider rather than from assay-based typing. The investigation overall reported the following: Clinical and demographic metadata were provided uncurated, with the amount varying by source and participant.

Material for sequencing was PBMCs or T cells enriched from blood (not recorded which). The chain links TRBV11-2 with TRBJ1-6; no D segment can be confidently identified. The TCR was taken from a woman aged 45-60 years who had recovered from COVID-19. The DNA reads TGTGCCAGCAGCTTAGATCGTATACGCTCTCGGTCACCCCTCCACTTT. This encodes CASSLDRIRSRSPLHF.